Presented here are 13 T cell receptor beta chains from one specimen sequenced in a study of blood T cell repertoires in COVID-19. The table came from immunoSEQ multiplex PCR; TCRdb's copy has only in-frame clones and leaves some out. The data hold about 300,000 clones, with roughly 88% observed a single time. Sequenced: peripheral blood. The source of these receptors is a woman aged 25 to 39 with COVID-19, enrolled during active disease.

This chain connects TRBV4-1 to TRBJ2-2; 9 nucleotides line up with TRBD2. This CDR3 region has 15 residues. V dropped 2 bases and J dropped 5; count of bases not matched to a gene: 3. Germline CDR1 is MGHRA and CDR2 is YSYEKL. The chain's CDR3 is CASSQYSGGTGELFF. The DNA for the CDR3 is TGCGCCAGCAGCCAATACAGCGGGGGGACCGGGGAGCTGTTTTTT.

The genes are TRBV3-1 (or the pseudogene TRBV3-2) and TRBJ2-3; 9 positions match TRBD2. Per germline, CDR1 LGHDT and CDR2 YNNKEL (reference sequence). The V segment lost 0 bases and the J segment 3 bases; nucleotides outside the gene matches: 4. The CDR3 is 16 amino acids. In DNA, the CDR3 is TGTGCCAGCAGCCAAGATGGGGCGGGGGGGACAGATACGCAGTATTTT. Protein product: CASSQDGAGGTDTQYF.

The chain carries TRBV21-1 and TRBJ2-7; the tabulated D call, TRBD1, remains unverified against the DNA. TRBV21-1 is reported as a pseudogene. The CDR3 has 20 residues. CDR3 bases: TGTGCCAGCAGCAAAGCAAGATGGACAGGGTACTCCACCAAAAGATACGAGCAGTACGTC. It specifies CASSKARWTGYSTKRYEQYV.

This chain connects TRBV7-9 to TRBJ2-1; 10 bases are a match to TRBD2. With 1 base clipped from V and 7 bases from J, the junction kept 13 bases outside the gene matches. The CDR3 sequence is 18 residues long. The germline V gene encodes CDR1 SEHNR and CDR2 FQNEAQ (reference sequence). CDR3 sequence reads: CASSLDPLSGGANNEQFF. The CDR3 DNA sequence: TGTGCCAGCAGCTTAGATCCCTTAAGCGGGGGGGCCAATAATGAGCAGTTCTTC.

CDR3 loop: CASSQDLQGASDYGYTF. CDR3 nucleotide sequence: TGTGCCAGCAGCCAAGATCTTCAGGGGGCAAGTGACTATGGCTACACCTTC. This sequence joins TRBV4-2 and TRBJ1-2; 8 bases are a match to TRBD1. Germline V gene lookup returns CDR1 LGHNA and CDR2 YNFKEQ. The length of the CDR3 is 17 residues. V lost 0 bases to trimming and J lost 3 bases; unmatched junction nucleotides: 9.

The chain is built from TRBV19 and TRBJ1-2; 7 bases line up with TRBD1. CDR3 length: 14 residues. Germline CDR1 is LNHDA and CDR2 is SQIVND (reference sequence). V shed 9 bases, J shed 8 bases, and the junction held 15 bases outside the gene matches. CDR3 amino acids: CASADDREGWGYTF. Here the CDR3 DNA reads TGTGCCAGCGCCGACGACAGGGAAGGATGGGGCTACACCTTC.

The CDR3 DNA reads as TGTGCCAGCAGTGACTCGGAGATGGGTGGCTACACCTTC. It codes for CASSDSEMGGYTF. The chain recombines TRBV6-4 with TRBJ1-2; D not resolved. This CDR3 has 13 amino acids. CDR1 and CDR2 from the germline V gene are MRHNA and SNTAGT. V lost 0 bases to trimming and J lost 7 bases, with 9 bases between them.

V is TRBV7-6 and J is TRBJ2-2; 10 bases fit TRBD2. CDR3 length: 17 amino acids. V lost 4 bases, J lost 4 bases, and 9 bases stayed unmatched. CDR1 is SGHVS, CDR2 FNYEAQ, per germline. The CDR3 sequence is CASSSSNSGGSTGELFF. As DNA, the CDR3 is TGTGCCAGCAGCTCCTCTAATAGCGGGGGGTCCACCGGGGAGCTGTTTTTT.

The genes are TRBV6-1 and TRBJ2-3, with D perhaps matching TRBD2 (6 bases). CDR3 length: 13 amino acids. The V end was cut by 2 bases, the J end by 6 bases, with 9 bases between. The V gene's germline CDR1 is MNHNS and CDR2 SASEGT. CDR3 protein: CASSERLGDTQYF. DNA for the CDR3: TGTGCCAGCAGTGAACGACTAGGCGATACGCAGTATTTT.

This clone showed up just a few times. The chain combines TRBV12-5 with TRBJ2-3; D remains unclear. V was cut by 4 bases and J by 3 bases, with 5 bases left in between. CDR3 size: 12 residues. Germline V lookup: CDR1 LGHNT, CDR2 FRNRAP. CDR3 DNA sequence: TGTGCTAGTGGTTATCAGACAGATACGCAGTATTTT. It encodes CASGYQTDTQYF.

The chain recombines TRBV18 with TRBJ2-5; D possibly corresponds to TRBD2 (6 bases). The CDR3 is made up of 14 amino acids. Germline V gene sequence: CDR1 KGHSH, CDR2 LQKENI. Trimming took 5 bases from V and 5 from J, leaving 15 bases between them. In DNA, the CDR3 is TGTGCCAGCTCAGCCCAGGGTGGGAGGGAGACCCAGTACTTC. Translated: CASSAQGGRETQYF.

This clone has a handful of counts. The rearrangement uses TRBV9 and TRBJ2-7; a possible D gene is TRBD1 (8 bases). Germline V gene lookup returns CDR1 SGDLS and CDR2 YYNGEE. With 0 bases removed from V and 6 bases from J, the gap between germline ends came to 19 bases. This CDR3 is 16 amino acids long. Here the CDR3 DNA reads TGTGCCAGCAGCGTAGGTGGGAGGGGACAGGCTGCCGAGCAGTACTTC. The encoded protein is CASSVGGRGQAAEQYF.

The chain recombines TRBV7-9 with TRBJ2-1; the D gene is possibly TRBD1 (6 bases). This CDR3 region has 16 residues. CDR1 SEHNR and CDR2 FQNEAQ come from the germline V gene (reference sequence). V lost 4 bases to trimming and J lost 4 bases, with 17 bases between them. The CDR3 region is CASSSTGTLLYNEQFF. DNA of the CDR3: TGTGCCAGCAGCTCGACCGGGACACTATTATACAATGAGCAGTTCTTC.